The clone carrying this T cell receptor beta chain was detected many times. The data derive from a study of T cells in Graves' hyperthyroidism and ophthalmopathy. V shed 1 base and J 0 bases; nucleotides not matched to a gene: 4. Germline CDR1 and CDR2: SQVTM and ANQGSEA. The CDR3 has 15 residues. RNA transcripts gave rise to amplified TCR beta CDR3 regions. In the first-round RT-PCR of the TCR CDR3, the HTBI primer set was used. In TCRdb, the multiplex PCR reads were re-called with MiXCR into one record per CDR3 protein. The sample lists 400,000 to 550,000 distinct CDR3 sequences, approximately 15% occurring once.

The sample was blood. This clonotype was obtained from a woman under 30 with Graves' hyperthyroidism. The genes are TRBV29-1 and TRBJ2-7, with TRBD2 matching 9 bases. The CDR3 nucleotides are TGCAGCGTTGAAGGGGGGACTAGCCCCTCCTACGAGCAGTACTTC. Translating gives CSVEGGTSPSYEQYF.